The clone carrying this TCR beta chain has more than one count but fewer than ten. Its antigen is unidentified. Library preparation (for TCRbeta) was performed with unique molecular identifiers. TCRdb processed the PCR reads anew with MiXCR; each CDR3 protein has one entry. The sample yields 84,000 or so distinct CDR3 sequences, roughly 15% seen once. This record comes from a study of T-cell reconstitution after alpha-beta-depleted transplantation in children. Whole-study results and caveats: Reportedly, alpha-beta T cells present about two months post-transplant originated from several hundred expanded clones of graft origin. Recipient T cells and thymic progenitors that survived gave rise to the high TCRbeta diversity observed at day 60 in some patients. One year after transplant, T-cell counts and diversity came mostly from newly produced T cells.

The receptor's source is a male patient aged 2-15 years who had a stem cell transplant for acute lymphoblastic leukemia, so the T cells may come from the graft donor. Sequenced here: PBMCs, mostly from graft donor cells, sampled 180 days after TCRalphabeta/CD19-depleted stem cell transplant.

The CDR3: CASSYARLRAGGPNTGELFF. The CDR3 coding sequence is TGTGCCAGCAGTTACGCGAGATTGAGGGCGGGGGGCCCGAACACCGGGGAGCTGTTTTTT. V and J are TRBV6-2 or TRBV6-3 and TRBJ2-2; 8 bases map to TRBD2. The CDR3 contains 20 residues. The germline gives CDR1 MNHEY, CDR2 SVGEGT. With V trimmed by 2 bases and J by 0 bases, 14 bases remained unmatched.